The clone carrying this TCR beta chain was picked up a small number of times. Its cognate antigen is unknown. Employing constant-segment primers, 5'RACE generated TCR alpha and TCR beta cDNA libraries bearing sample barcodes and UMIs. TCRdb fed the 5' RACE reads into MiXCR, producing one record per CDR3 protein. Of about 310,000 distinct CDR3 sequences in the sample, 15% were seen once. The sample is drawn from a study of T-cell memory formation after mild COVID-19. On the study more broadly: Clusters were largely donor specific.

Trimming cost V 1 base and J 10 bases, with 20 bases left between them. Germline CDR1 LGHNA, CDR2 YNFKEQ. This CDR3 is 16 amino acids long. Study-level findings and limits: For contracting clones, CD4+ ones sat mainly in CM and EM, CD8+ in EMRA.

The chain couples TRBV4-2 to TRBJ2-4; D is perhaps TRBD1 (6 bases). This clonotype originated in a man between 18 and 29 years old who had mild COVID-19 (a few samples of this study predate the infection). Cell type and time point are not known. Source material: PBMCs or a T cell subset sorted from them (not recorded which). In DNA, the CDR3 is TGTGCCAGCAGCCAAGGTCAGGGGACGGCCTCGCGAATTCAGTACTTC. It is translated as CASSQGQGTASRIQYF.